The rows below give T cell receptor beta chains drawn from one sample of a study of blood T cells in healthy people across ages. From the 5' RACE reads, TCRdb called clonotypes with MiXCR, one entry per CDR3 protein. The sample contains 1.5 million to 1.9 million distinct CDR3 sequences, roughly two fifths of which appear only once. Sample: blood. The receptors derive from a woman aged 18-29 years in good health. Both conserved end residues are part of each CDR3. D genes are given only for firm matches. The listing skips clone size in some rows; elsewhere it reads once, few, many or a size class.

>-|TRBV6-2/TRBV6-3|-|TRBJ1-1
CASSYGSGGETSMNTEAFF
TGTGCCAGCAGTTACGGGTCGGGGGGAGAAACGTCCATGAACACTGAAGCTTTCTTT
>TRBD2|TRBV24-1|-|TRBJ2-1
CATSDSTSGARREQFF
TGTGCCACCAGTGATTCAACTAGCGGGGCTCGGCGTGAGCAGTTCTTC
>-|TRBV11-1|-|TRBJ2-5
CASTQIHHDNEQYF
TGTGCCAGCACCCAAATACACCATGACAATGAGCAGTACTTC
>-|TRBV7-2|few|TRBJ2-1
CASSLEMNEQFF
TGTGCCAGCAGCTTAGAGATGAATGAGCAGTTCTTC
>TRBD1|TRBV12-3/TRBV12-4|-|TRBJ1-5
CASSLRDRGLWSNQPQHF
TGTGCCAGCAGTTTACGGGACAGGGGGCTTTGGAGCAATCAGCCCCAGCATTTT
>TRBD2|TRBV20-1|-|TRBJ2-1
CSARDPAGGTNNEQFF
TGCAGTGCTAGAGACCCCGCGGGAGGGACAAACAATGAGCAGTTCTTC
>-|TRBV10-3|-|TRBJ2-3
CAIGSVSDTQYF
TGTGCCATCGGCAGCGTGTCAGATACGCAGTATTTT
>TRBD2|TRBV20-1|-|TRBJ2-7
CSAPLAGSPNEQYF
TGCAGTGCTCCTCTAGCGGGTTCGCCCAATGAGCAGTACTTC
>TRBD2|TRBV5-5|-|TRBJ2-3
CASSLGLGLALADTQYF
TGTGCCAGCAGCTTGGGTCTCGGACTAGCGTTGGCAGATACGCAGTATTTT
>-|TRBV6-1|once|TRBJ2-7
CASTRWAGEQYF
TGTGCCAGCACTAGGTGGGCCGGCGAGCAGTACTTC
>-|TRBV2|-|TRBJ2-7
CASSESGFGEQYF
TGTGCCAGCAGTGAGTCAGGGTTCGGTGAGCAGTACTTC
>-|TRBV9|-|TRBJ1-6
CASSAGRGRGFSPLHF
TGTGCCAGCAGCGCGGGGAGGGGCAGGGGTTTTTCACCCCTCCACTTT
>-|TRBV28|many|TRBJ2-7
CASTPWASAEQYF
TGTGCCAGCACCCCCTGGGCTTCGGCCGAGCAGTACTTC
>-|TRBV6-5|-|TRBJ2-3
CASSYSPRSLTNTDTQYF
TGTGCCAGCAGTTACTCCCCGCGGAGTCTAACTAACACAGATACGCAGTATTTT
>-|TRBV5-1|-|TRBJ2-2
CASLAGTSNTGELFF
TGCGCCAGCTTAGCCGGGACTTCGAACACCGGGGAGCTGTTTTTT
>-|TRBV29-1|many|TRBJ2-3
CSVAPSASTDTQYF
TGCAGCGTTGCGCCTAGCGCTAGCACAGATACGCAGTATTTT
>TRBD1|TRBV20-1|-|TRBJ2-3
CSAGTGVGQGADTQYF
TGCAGTGCTGGAACGGGTGTAGGACAGGGGGCAGATACGCAGTATTTT
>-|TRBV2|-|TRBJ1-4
CASHLPFGSEKLFF
TGTGCCAGCCACTTACCTTTCGGATCGGAAAAACTGTTTTTT
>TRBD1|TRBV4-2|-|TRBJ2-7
CASSLNRDRGYNEQYF
TGTGCCAGCAGCTTAAACCGGGACAGGGGATACAATGAGCAGTACTTC
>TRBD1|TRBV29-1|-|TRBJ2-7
CSASYRGFGQYF
TGCAGCGCTTCGTACAGGGGGTTCGGGCAGTACTTC
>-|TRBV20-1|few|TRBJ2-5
CSARDLAGDQETQYF
TGCAGTGCTAGAGATCTGGCAGGGGATCAAGAGACCCAGTACTTC
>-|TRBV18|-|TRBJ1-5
CASSPERAGGWAIPQHF
TGTGCCAGCTCACCGGAGAGGGCCGGAGGATGGGCGATTCCCCAGCATTTT
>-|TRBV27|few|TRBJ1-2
CASSLLAGRPRGYTF
TGTGCCAGCAGTTTATTGGCCGGACGCCCTCGTGGCTACACCTTC
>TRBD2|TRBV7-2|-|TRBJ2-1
CASSWTGTSVYNEQFF
TGTGCCAGCAGTTGGACCGGGACTAGCGTGTACAATGAGCAGTTCTTC
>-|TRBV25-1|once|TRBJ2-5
CASSEFRGQETQYF
TGTGCCAGCAGTGAATTCAGGGGTCAAGAGACCCAGTACTTC
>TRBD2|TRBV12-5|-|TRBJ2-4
CASGTSGYERYF
TGTGCTAGTGGGACTAGCGGTTACGAGCGGTACTTC
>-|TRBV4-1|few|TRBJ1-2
CASSRPGRRYGYTF
TGCGCCAGCAGCCGTCCCGGGAGGCGGTATGGCTACACCTTC
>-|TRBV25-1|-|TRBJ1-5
CASSEHHLLPGSGNQPQHF
TGTGCCAGCAGTGAACACCACCTACTCCCAGGGTCGGGCAATCAGCCCCAGCATTTT
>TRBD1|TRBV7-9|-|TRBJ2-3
CASIGQGEDTQYF
TGTGCCAGCATCGGACAGGGCGAAGATACGCAGTATTTT
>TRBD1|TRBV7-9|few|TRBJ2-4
CASSSLDRLLAKNIQYF
TGTGCCAGCAGCTCCCTGGACAGGCTACTAGCCAAAAACATTCAGTACTTC
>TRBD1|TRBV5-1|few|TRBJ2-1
CASSLETGWWDEQFF
TGCGCCAGCAGCTTGGAGACAGGGTGGTGGGATGAGCAGTTCTTC
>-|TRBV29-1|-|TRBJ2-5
CSVVRGGNEQYF
TGCAGCGTAGTCAGGGGTGGAAATGAGCAGTACTTC
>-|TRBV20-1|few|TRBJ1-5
CSARDLVGNQPQHF
TGCAGTGCTAGGGACCTCGTGGGCAATCAGCCCCAGCATTTT
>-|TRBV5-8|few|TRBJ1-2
CASSPYGTGVGKYGYTF
TGTGCCAGCAGTCCGTACGGGACCGGCGTGGGCAAATATGGCTACACCTTC
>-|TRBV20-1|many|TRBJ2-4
CSALAKNIQYF
TGCAGTGCCCTAGCCAAAAACATTCAGTACTTC
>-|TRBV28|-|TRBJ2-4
CASSLARPSIGQYF
TGTGCCAGCAGTTTAGCCAGGCCGTCTATCGGGCAGTACTTC
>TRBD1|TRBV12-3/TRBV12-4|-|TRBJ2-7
CASSFPPGQGEQYF
TGTGCCAGCAGTTTCCCACCGGGACAGGGCGAGCAGTACTTC
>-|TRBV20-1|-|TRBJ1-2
CSAVVARYGYTF
TGCAGTGCCGTCGTGGCGCGGTATGGCTACACCTTC
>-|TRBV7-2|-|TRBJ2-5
CASSSAVHETQYF
TGTGCCAGCAGCAGCGCGGTTCATGAGACCCAGTACTTC
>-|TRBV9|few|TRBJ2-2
CASSVVLTGELFF
TGTGCCAGCAGCGTAGTCTTAACCGGGGAGCTGTTTTTT
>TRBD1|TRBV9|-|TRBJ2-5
CASSLDGTGEETQYF
TGTGCCAGCAGCCTTGATGGGACAGGCGAAGAGACCCAGTACTTC
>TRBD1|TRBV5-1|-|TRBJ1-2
CASSFGQGGGVYGYTF
TGCGCCAGCAGCTTCGGACAGGGAGGAGGGGTCTATGGCTACACCTTC
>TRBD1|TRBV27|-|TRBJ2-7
CASSLIGTGDYEQYF
TGTGCCAGCAGTTTAATTGGGACAGGGGACTACGAGCAGTACTTC
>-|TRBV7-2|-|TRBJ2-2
CASSLFGHSTGELFF
TGTGCCAGCAGCTTATTCGGACATTCCACCGGGGAGCTGTTTTTT
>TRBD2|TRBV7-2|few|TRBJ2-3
CASRQRGFTDTQYF
TGTGCCAGCCGACAGCGGGGGTTCACAGATACGCAGTATTTT
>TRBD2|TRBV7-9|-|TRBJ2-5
CASSNGLAAENEQYF
TGTGCCAGCAGCAACGGACTAGCGGCAGAGAATGAGCAGTACTTC
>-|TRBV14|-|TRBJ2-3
CASSRGTVATQYF
TGTGCCAGCAGCCGGGGGACCGTGGCTACGCAGTATTTT